This T cell receptor (beta chain) stems from a study of glioma-infiltrating T cells. Study results and limitations: Only very few CDR3 sequences appeared in both tissue and blood. Gliomas, especially low-grade, showed above-expected tissue-blood divergence; non-neoplastic patients showed below.

The CDR3 has 17 residues. Trimming cost V 1 base and J 0 bases; bases outside gene matches: 11. The germline V gene has CDR1 DFQATT and CDR2 SNEGSKA (reference sequence). Amplification of TCR alpha and beta CDR3 regions from RNA used iRepertoire nested multiplex PCR. TCRdb re-called the multiplex PCR reads with MiXCR, one entry per CDR3 protein. Among about 180,000 distinct CDR3 sequences listed, around 40% were seen once. This clonotype was counted at least ten times. Antigen: not known. Sequenced: glioma tissue, nonneoplastic brain tissue, or PBMCs (not recorded which). The rearrangement joins TRBV20-1 to TRBJ2-7; TRBD2 aligns across 8 bases. The TCR originated in a human donor with low-grade glioma or glioblastoma, undergoing nonglioma brain surgery, or in good health (not recorded which). The CDR3 sequence is CSARGREGPRLSYEQYF. The CDR3 DNA sequence: TGCAGTGCTAGAGGTCGGGAGGGACCGCGACTCTCCTACGAGCAGTACTTC.